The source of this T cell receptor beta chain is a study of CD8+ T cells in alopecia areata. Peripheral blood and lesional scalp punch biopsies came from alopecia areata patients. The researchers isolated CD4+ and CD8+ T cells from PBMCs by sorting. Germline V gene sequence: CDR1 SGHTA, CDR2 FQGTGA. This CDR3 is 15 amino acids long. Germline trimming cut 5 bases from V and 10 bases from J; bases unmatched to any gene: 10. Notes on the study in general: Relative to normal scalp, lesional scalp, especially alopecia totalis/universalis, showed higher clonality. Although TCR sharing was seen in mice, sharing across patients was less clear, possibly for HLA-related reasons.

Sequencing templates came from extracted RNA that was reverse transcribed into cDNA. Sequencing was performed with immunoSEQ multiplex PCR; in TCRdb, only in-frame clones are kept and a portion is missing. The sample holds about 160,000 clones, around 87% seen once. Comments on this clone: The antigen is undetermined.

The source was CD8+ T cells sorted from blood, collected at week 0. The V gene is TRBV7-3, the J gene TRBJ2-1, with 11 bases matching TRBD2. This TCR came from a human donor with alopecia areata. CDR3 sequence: CASSPRLAGPSEQFF. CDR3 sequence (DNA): TGTGCCAGCAGCCCCCGACTAGCGGGACCATCGGAGCAGTTCTTC.